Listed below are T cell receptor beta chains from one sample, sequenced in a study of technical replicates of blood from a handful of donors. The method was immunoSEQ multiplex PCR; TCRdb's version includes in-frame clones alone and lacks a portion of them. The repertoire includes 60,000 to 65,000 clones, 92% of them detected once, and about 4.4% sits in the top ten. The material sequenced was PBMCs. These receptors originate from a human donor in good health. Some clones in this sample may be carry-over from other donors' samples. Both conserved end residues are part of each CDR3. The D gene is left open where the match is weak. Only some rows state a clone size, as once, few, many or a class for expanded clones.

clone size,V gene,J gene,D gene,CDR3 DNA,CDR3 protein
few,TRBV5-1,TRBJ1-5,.,TGCGCCAGCAGCTCGGAACCCGGGATGGCAGTGCAGCCCCAGCATTTT,CASSSEPGMAVQPQHF
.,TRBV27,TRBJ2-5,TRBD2,TGTGCCAGCAGTTTACTTAGCGGGGGGCAAGAGACCCAGTACTTC,CASSLLSGGQETQYF
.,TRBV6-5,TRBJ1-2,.,TGTGCCAGCAGAGTTACAGGGAACTCGCACTATGGCTACACCTTC,CASRVTGNSHYGYTF
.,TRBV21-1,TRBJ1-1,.,TGTGCCAGCAGCAACGTCACTGAAGCTTTCTTT,CASSNVTEAFF
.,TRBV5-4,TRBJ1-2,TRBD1,TGTGCCAGCAGCCCGGGACAGGGGGCAATCGGACGTGGCTACACCTTC,CASSPGQGAIGRGYTF
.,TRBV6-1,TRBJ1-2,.,TGTGCCAGCAGTGAAGCGTCCGGGGTCGGAGGCTACACCTTC,CASSEASGVGGYTF
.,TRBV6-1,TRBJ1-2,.,TGTGCCAGCAAAGAGGGCGGCGGTTGGGGCTACACCTTC,CASKEGGGWGYTF
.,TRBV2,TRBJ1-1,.,TGTGCCAGCAGCGATTCGGGCACTGAAGCTTTCTTT,CASSDSGTEAFF
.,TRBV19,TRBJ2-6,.,TGTGCCAGTAGTATCCGACTCACGTTAGTCTCTGGGGCCAACGTCCTGACTTTC,CASSIRLTLVSGANVLTF
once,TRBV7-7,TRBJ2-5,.,TGTGCCAGCAGCTTAGCCCCCGACGGACTCCAAGAGACCCAGTACTTC,CASSLAPDGLQETQYF
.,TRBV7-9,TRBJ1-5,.,TGTGCCAGCAGCTTAGACACGGGTCCCGCGGAGTCCCAGCATTTT,CASSLDTGPAESQHF
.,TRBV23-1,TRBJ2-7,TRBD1,TGCGCCAGCAGTCCACAGGACAGGGGGCTTTACGAGCAGTACTTC,CASSPQDRGLYEQYF
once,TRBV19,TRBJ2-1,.,TGTGCCAGTAGTATTGGACAGAGCCGCCATGAGCAGTTCTTC,CASSIGQSRHEQFF
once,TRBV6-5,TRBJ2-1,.,TGTGCCAGCAGTTCAGGGAATGAGCAGTTCTTC,CASSSGNEQFF
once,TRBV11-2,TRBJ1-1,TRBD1,TGTGCCAGCAGCCCAGGGTGGGACAGGGGGCCGAACACTGAAGCTTTCTTT,CASSPGWDRGPNTEAFF
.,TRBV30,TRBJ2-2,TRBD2,TGTGCCTGGAACAGACTAGCGGGGTCAACCGGGGAGCTGTTTTTT,CAWNRLAGSTGELFF
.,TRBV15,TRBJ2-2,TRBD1,TGTGCCACCAGCGAACCGGGACAGGGTGGAGCCGGGGAGCTGTTTTTT,CATSEPGQGGAGELFF
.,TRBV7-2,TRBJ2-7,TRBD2,TGTGCCAGCAGCTTAGGTAGTAGCGGGTCCTACGAGCAGTACTTC,CASSLGSSGSYEQYF